Shown below are 16 T cell receptor beta chains from a single sample sequenced in a study of siplizumab effects on memory and regulatory T cells. Sequencing was performed with immunoSEQ multiplex PCR; in TCRdb, only in-frame clones are kept and a portion is missing. The sample has roughly 97,000 clones, about 93% seen once. Sequencing was done on a sample of Tregs sorted from blood. Every receptor here comes from a human donor in good health.

The V gene is TRBV9, the J gene TRBJ2-3, with 7 positions matching TRBD2. Losses at the gene ends were 4 bases for V and 2 bases for J; bases not matched to a gene: 7. This CDR3 contains 15 residues. Germline lookup yields CDR1 SGDLS and CDR2 YYNGEE. DNA of the CDR3: TGTGCCAGCAGCCTCCTAGCGGAGCACACAGATACGCAGTATTTT. Translating it yields CASSLLAEHTDTQYF.

V usage is TRBV30 and J usage is TRBJ2-7; no definite D call. The CDR3 covers 11 residues. Germline-derived CDR1 and CDR2 are GTSNPN and SVGIG (reference sequence). V lost 0 bases and J lost 1, with 1 base in between. CDR3 amino acids: CAWSVSYEQYF. In DNA form, the CDR3 reads TGTGCCTGGAGTGTTTCCTACGAGCAGTACTTC.

The chain recombines TRBV7-6 with TRBJ2-1; D remains unclear. CDR3 length: 16 residues. The germline V gene encodes CDR1 SGHVS and CDR2 FNYEAQ. Trimming stripped 1 base from V and 12 bases from J, with 22 bases between. In nucleotides, the CDR3 is TGTGCCAGCAGCTTAGATAACAGACCCCAATCCAGGTCGCAGTTCTTC. Its protein is CASSLDNRPQSRSQFF.

This chain uses TRBV2 with TRBJ1-1; D call uncertain. The length of the CDR3 is 13 residues. Germline loops: CDR1 SNHLY, CDR2 FYNNEI. Trimming cost V 7 bases and J 2 bases, with 11 bases left between them. CDR3 region: CASTSRANTEAFF. The CDR3 DNA reads TGTGCCAGCACGTCGAGGGCAAACACTGAAGCTTTCTTT.

A single count supports this clone. The chain employs TRBV7-8 and TRBJ1-1; TRBD1 matches at 9 bases. The length of the CDR3 is 14 residues. J was trimmed by 5 bases and V by 4 bases; bases with no gene match: 5. Germline assignment: CDR1 SGHVS and CDR2 FQNEAQ. Here the CDR3 DNA reads TGTGCCAGCAGCTCGACAGGGGGGAGAACTGAAGCTTTCTTT. Amino acid sequence: CASSSTGGRTEAFF.

V gene TRBV27 combines with J gene TRBJ1-1; 9 positions agree with TRBD1. The V segment lost 6 bases and the J segment 4 bases; nucleotides outside the gene matches: 6. The germline gives CDR1 MNHEY, CDR2 SMNVEV (reference sequence). This CDR3 region has 14 residues. This CDR3 is CASRYGQGSTEAFF. For the CDR3, the DNA is TGTGCCAGCAGGTACGGACAGGGGAGCACTGAAGCTTTCTTT.

This chain joins TRBV5-1 and TRBJ2-7; 12 positions match TRBD2. After removal of 3 bases from V and 2 bases from J, the junction contained 6 bases not matched to a gene. The length of the CDR3 is 16 residues. Germline V gene lookup returns CDR1 SGHRS and CDR2 YFSETQ. CDR3 region: CASSYRTSGGTYEQYF. DNA of the CDR3: TGCGCCAGCAGCTACCGAACTAGCGGGGGGACCTACGAGCAGTACTTC. Drawing the rest from reference TRBV5-1 and TRBJ2-7, the complete variable domain is KAGVTQTPRYLIKTRGQQVTLSCSPISGHRSVSWYQQTPGQGLQFLFEYFSETQRNKGNFPGRFSGRQFSNSRSEMNVSTLELGDSALYLCASSYRTSGGTYEQYFGPGTRLTVT.

The chain is built from TRBV11-2 and TRBJ1-2; 7 bases line up with TRBD1. Germline values: CDR1 SGHAT, CDR2 FQNNGV. The CDR3 is made up of 14 amino acids. Trimming took 5 bases from V and 3 from J; bases not matched to a gene: 6. The DNA for the CDR3 is TGTGCCAGCAGCCGAAGGGACAGTGACTATGGCTACACCTTC. It translates to CASSRRDSDYGYTF.

This chain joins TRBV29-1 and TRBJ1-2, with D possibly being TRBD1 (5 bases). CDR1 is SQVTM, CDR2 ANQGSEA, per germline. CDR3 size: 12 residues. Trimming shortened V by 7 bases and J by 7 bases, and 16 bases separated the two germline ends. CDR3 protein: CSGRTQGFGYTF. The CDR3, as DNA: TGCAGCGGAAGAACCCAGGGATTTGGCTACACCTTC.

The chain recombines TRBV5-4 with TRBJ1-2; 9 bases match TRBD1. Germline trimming cut 2 bases from V and 5 bases from J; bases unmatched to any gene: 4. This CDR3 has 14 residues. Per the germline V gene, CDR1 is SGHNT and CDR2 is YYREEE (reference sequence). The CDR3 DNA follows: TGTGCCAGCAGCTTCTCGACAGGGGGATATGGCTACACCTTC. Its translation: CASSFSTGGYGYTF.

This chain uses TRBV7-9 with TRBJ1-4, with D perhaps TRBD1 (6 bases). CDR1 is SEHNR, CDR2 FQNEAQ, per germline (reference sequence). Trimming pared 5 bases from V and 5 bases from J, leaving 18 bases between. The CDR3 has 16 amino acids. The CDR3 here is CASSPTRNRVNEKLFF. DNA for the CDR3: TGTGCCAGCAGCCCCACGAGGAACAGGGTAAATGAAAAACTGTTTTTT. Full variable domain (rest looked up from reference TRBV7-9 and TRBJ1-4): DTGVSQNPRHKITKRGQNVTFRCDPISEHNRLYWYRQTLGQGPEFLTYFQNEAQLEKSRLLSDRFSAERPKGSFSTLEIQRTEQGDSAMYLCASSPTRNRVNEKLFFGSGTQLSVL.

This clone turned up a few times. The identical CDR3 is also encoded by other nucleotide sequences in the sample. The gene calls are TRBV6-5 and TRBJ2-1, with D perhaps matching TRBD1 (6 bases). The CDR3 loop spans 16 amino acids. Trimming stripped 0 bases from V and 0 bases from J, with 9 bases between. Germline loops: CDR1 MNHEY, CDR2 SVGAGI. The CDR3 here is CASSYSQGSSYNEQFF. In DNA form, the CDR3 reads TGTGCCAGCAGTTACTCCCAGGGGAGCTCCTACAATGAGCAGTTCTTC.

V usage is TRBV19 and J usage is TRBJ1-2, with 7 bases identical to TRBD1. Trimming removed 2 bases from V and 3 bases from J; junction bases left unmatched: 3. From germline, CDR1 is LNHDA and CDR2 SQIVND (reference sequence). There are 14 residues in the CDR3. CDR3: CASSITGVDYGYTF. The CDR3 DNA follows: TGTGCCAGTAGTATAACAGGGGTAGACTATGGCTACACCTTC.

The chain couples TRBV10-3 to TRBJ2-7; TRBD2 agrees at 10 bases. Germline V gene lookup returns CDR1 ENHRY and CDR2 SYGVKD. The CDR3 has 16 residues. The trim removed 6 bases at V and 2 bases at J, leaving 10 bases unmatched. The CDR3: CAISSFGTSVTYEQYF. In DNA, the CDR3 is TGTGCCATCAGCTCCTTTGGGACTAGCGTTACCTACGAGCAGTACTTC.

The rearrangement links TRBV2 to TRBJ2-7; TRBD2 matches at 8 bases. V lost 8 bases and J lost 0; bases outside the gene matches: 6. The CDR3 length is 14 residues. CDR1 and CDR2 from the germline V gene are SNHLY and FYNNEI. The CDR3 loop reads CASLREVRSYEQYF. DNA of the CDR3: TGTGCCAGCTTGCGGGAGGTCCGCTCCTACGAGCAGTACTTC.

V and J are TRBV19 and TRBJ1-2, with D perhaps matching TRBD1 (6 bases). Germline V CDR1 and CDR2: LNHDA, SQIVND (reference sequence). The CDR3 loop spans 12 amino acids. Deletions cut 6 bases from V and 4 bases from J, with 9 bases between. For the CDR3, the DNA is TGTGCCAGTAGGGGGGCGGGCTATGGCTACACCTTC. Encoded protein: CASRGAGYGYTF.